Listed below are T cell receptor beta chains from one sample, sequenced in a study of identical twins. TCRdb reprocessed the 5' RACE reads with MiXCR, giving one entry per CDR3 protein. The profile shows roughly 1,500,000 distinct CDR3 sequences, roughly a third of them singletons. The sample consisted of cord blood. The receptors here all came from a newborn girl in good health. The CDR3 runs from the conserved cysteine through the conserved F or W. The D gene is left open where the match is weak. Clone sizes are given selectively: once, few, many, or a class where the clone is expanded.

>.|TRBJ2-5|17|few|TRBV14
TGTGCCAGCAGCCAAGAAGTACATTTCGGGGACCAAGAGACCCAGTACTTC
CASSQEVHFGDQETQYF
>.|TRBJ1-6|14|few|TRBV18
TGTGCCAGCTCGGAGACAATCCCTAATTCACCCCTCCACTTT
CASSETIPNSPLHF
>.|TRBJ2-1|15|.|TRBV2
TGTGCCAGCAGTGAAGCGCTTCTGGTCCGCCGGGGGCAGTTCTTC
CASSEALLVRRGQFF
>.|TRBJ2-7|14|.|TRBV7-6
TGTGCCAGCAGCGATCCCCGGGACCCCTACGAGCAGTACTTC
CASSDPRDPYEQYF
>TRBD2|TRBJ2-1|16|few|TRBV6-6
TGTGCCAGCAGAGAACTAGCGGGAGTTTTTAAAAATGAGCAGTTCTTC
CASRELAGVFKNEQFF
>TRBD1|TRBJ1-1|15|.|TRBV20-1
TGCAGTGCTAGAAAAAGGGGGCTGGAGAACACTGAAGCTTTCTTT
CSARKRGLENTEAFF
>TRBD1|TRBJ1-1|13|few|TRBV24-1
TGTGCCACCAGTGAGCGACAGGGAACTGAAGCTTTCTTT
CATSERQGTEAFF
>TRBD1|TRBJ2-3|14|once|TRBV19
TGTGCCAGTACCTCGGACAGGACCCCCAATACGCAGTATTTT
CASTSDRTPNTQYF
>.|TRBJ2-2|15|few|TRBV3-1
TGTGCCAGCAGCCAAGGGGAGCGAGGCACCGGGGAGCTGTTTTTT
CASSQGERGTGELFF
>.|TRBJ2-7|14|many|TRBV5-1
TGCGCCAGCAGCTTAAAACAGGGCGACGGCGAGCAGTACTTC
CASSLKQGDGEQYF
>.|TRBJ1-2|12|.|TRBV19
TGTGCCAGTACGGAGCGGTACTATGGCTACACCTTC
CASTERYYGYTF
>.|TRBJ2-3|13|.|TRBV7-9
TGTGCCAGCCGACAGGCTAGCACAGATACGCAGTATTTT
CASRQASTDTQYF
>.|TRBJ2-1|13|.|TRBV21-1
TGTGCCAGCTGCGGAGACAACAACAATGAGCAGTTCTTC
CASCGDNNNEQFF
>.|TRBJ2-7|11|few|TRBV20-1
TGCAGTGCTTTCGGGGCCTACGAGCAGTACTTC
CSAFGAYEQYF
>.|TRBJ2-7|12|many|TRBV10-3
TGTGCCATCGCTCAGGGCTCCTACGAGCAGTACTTC
CAIAQGSYEQYF
>TRBD1|TRBJ2-3|16|few|TRBV7-9
TGTGCCAGCAGCCCCGGGACAGCCGCTAGCACAGATACGCAGTATTTT
CASSPGTAASTDTQYF
>TRBD1|TRBJ1-1|14|.|TRBV10-3
TGTGCCATTTCTGGGACAGGGAAGAGCACTGAAGCTTTCTTT
CAISGTGKSTEAFF
>.|TRBJ2-3|14|.|TRBV20-1
TGCAGTGCTAGATACGCGGGGAGCACAGATACGCAGTATTTT
CSARYAGSTDTQYF
>.|TRBJ2-5|16|.|TRBV24-1
TGTGCCACCAGTGATTTTTTCCGGGACACCCAAGAGACCCAGTACTTC
CATSDFFRDTQETQYF
>.|TRBJ1-5|14|.|TRBV6-6
TGTGCCAGCAGTCCTTGGGAACACAATCAGCCCCAGCATTTT
CASSPWEHNQPQHF
>.|TRBJ1-2|18|few|TRBV12-5
TGTGCTAGTGGTTTGGCTCCCTTTACGGGGGGCACCCTCTATGGCTACACCTTC
CASGLAPFTGGTLYGYTF
>TRBD2|TRBJ2-1|15|few|TRBV7-7
TGTGCTAGCAGCAATAGCGGGAGCTCCTACAATGAGCAGTTCTTC
CASSNSGSSYNEQFF
>TRBD1|TRBJ1-4|20|.|TRBV5-6
TGTGCCAGCAGCTCAGCCACTTCGGGACAGGGTGAAACCCAACGAAAAAAACTGTTTTTT
CASSSATSGQGETQRKKLFF
>.|TRBJ2-5|11|many|TRBV28
TGTGCCAGCAGGGAACAAGAGACCCAGTACTTC
CASREQETQYF
>.|TRBJ2-7|13|once|TRBV11-2
TGTGCCAGCAGCTTAGCAGGGGTACCCGAGCAGTACTTC
CASSLAGVPEQYF
>.|TRBJ1-6|15|few|TRBV20-1
TGCAGTGCTCTTTCGGACGTCTCCTATAATTCACCCCTCCACTTT
CSALSDVSYNSPLHF
>TRBD1|TRBJ1-6|16|.|TRBV20-1
TGCAGTGCTAGACCGACAGGGGGGAGCTATAATTCACCCCTCCACTTT
CSARPTGGSYNSPLHF
>.|TRBJ1-5|13|.|TRBV28
TGTGCCAGCAGTTTGCCCAGGGCCCAGCCCCAGCATTTT
CASSLPRAQPQHF
>TRBD2|TRBJ2-1|15|few|TRBV20-1
TGCAGTGCTAGAAAGGGACTAGCGAGATACAATGAGCAGTTCTTC
CSARKGLARYNEQFF
>TRBD2|TRBJ2-1|16|few|TRBV27
TGTGCCAGCAGTTTATACGGGACTAGCCCCTACAATGAGCAGTTCTTC
CASSLYGTSPYNEQFF
>.|TRBJ2-5|16|.|TRBV7-6
TGTGCCAGCAGCTTAGATCTTTCGGTTGTGGGGGAGACCCAGTACTTC
CASSLDLSVVGETQYF
>.|TRBJ1-2|16|.|TRBV15
TGTGCCACCAGCAGAAGGATGAGGACCGAAAACTATGGCTACACCTTC
CATSRRMRTENYGYTF
>.|TRBJ1-1|14|few|TRBV20-1
TGCAGTGCTAGCAGTCCCGGGGCAAGAACTGAAGCTTTCTTT
CSASSPGARTEAFF
>.|TRBJ2-2|15|.|TRBV4-2
TGTGCCAGCAGCCAAGGACCGGGGTACACCGGGGAGCTGTTTTTT
CASSQGPGYTGELFF
>TRBD2|TRBJ2-3|16|once|TRBV4-2
TGTGCCAGCAGCCAAGATGCGGGGGTCGGGACAGATACGCAGTATTTT
CASSQDAGVGTDTQYF
>TRBD2|TRBJ2-7|15|many|TRBV4-2
TGTGCCAGCAGCCAAGAGGCGACTAGCGTCTACGAGCAGTACTTC
CASSQEATSVYEQYF
>.|TRBJ2-3|15|few|TRBV19
TGTGCCAGTAGTAGCGGCGGGATGATCACAGATACGCAGTATTTT
CASSSGGMITDTQYF
>.|TRBJ1-1|13|.|TRBV7-6
TGTGCCGGCAGCTCCTGGGCGAACACTGAAGCTTTCTTT
CAGSSWANTEAFF
>.|TRBJ1-5|15|.|TRBV15
TGTGCCACCAGCTCCGAGGACAGAATCAATCAGCCCCAGCATTTT
CATSSEDRINQPQHF
>.|TRBJ2-1|16|few|TRBV9
TGTGCCAGCAGCTGGTCTCGGGGTGGTTTCTACAATGAGCAGTTCTTC
CASSWSRGGFYNEQFF
>.|TRBJ1-2|13|.|TRBV30
TGTGCCTGGAGTCAAACGCGAGGTTCCGGCTACACCTTC
CAWSQTRGSGYTF
>.|TRBJ2-1|12|many|TRBV28
TGTGCCAGCAGTTTAACCTGGGATGAGCAGTTCTTC
CASSLTWDEQFF
>.|TRBJ1-2|15|once|TRBV30
TGTGCCTGGAGTGGAATGCCGTGGGGGGCGGGAGGCTACACCTTC
CAWSGMPWGAGGYTF
>.|TRBJ2-3|15|few|TRBV20-1
TGCAGTGCCCCGGGTCCTTACTCTAGCACAGATACGCGGTATTTT
CSAPGPYSSTDTRYF
>.|TRBJ1-6|15|.|TRBV20-1
TGCAGTGCTAGAGATCCCAGACAGGCTAATTCACCCCTCCACTTT
CSARDPRQANSPLHF
>.|TRBJ1-6|15|.|TRBV7-9
TGTGCCAGCAGCAAAGGCAGGGTGGGGTATTCACCCCTCCACTTT
CASSKGRVGYSPLHF
>.|TRBJ1-2|16|.|TRBV30
TGTGCCTGGAGTGTAAATTGTGGGGGACCCTCCTATGGCTACACCTTC
CAWSVNCGGPSYGYTF
>.|TRBJ2-5|13|.|TRBV28
TGTGCCAGCAGTTTGCGGATTTCAGAGACCCAGTACTTC
CASSLRISETQYF
>.|TRBJ1-2|12|.|TRBV6-6
TGTGCCAGCAGTTCACAACAGGATGGCTACACCTTC
CASSSQQDGYTF
>TRBD1|TRBJ1-5|13|few|TRBV20-1
TGCAGTGCTCATGGACAGGGGGCTCAGCCCCAGCATTTT
CSAHGQGAQPQHF
>.|TRBJ2-3|16|few|TRBV7-2
TGTGCCAGCAGCTATATCCTAGCGCTCAGCACAGATACGCAGTATTTT
CASSYILALSTDTQYF
>TRBD1|TRBJ2-3|15|.|TRBV6-5
TGTGCCAGCAGGGCCGGGACAGGGCTCACAGATACGCAGTATTTT
CASRAGTGLTDTQYF
>.|TRBJ2-6|17|.|TRBV12-3/TRBV12-4
TGTGCCAGCAGTTCATACCGGTTTAGCTCTGGGGCCAACGTCCTGACTTTC
CASSSYRFSSGANVLTF
>.|TRBJ2-3|13|.|TRBV5-6
TGTGCCAGCAGCCCAGGGTTCCCAGATACGCAGTATTTT
CASSPGFPDTQYF
>TRBD1|TRBJ1-1|17|.|TRBV27
TGTGCCGGCAGTTTGGACAGGTTCCGCCAGGAGGACACTGAAGCTTTCTTT
CAGSLDRFRQEDTEAFF
>.|TRBJ2-4|15|few|TRBV4-1
TGCGCCAGCAGCCAAGTAGGGCTTCCGAAAAACATTCAGTACTTC
CASSQVGLPKNIQYF
>.|TRBJ2-2|15|few|TRBV4-1
TGCGCCAGCAGCCAAGCCCAGGACAGTACCGGGGAGCTGTTTTTT
CASSQAQDSTGELFF
>TRBD2|TRBJ2-1|15|few|TRBV7-7
TGTGCTAGTCAAGTGGGACTAGGTCCGGAAAATGAGCAGTTCTTC
CASQVGLGPENEQFF